Listed here are 27 T cell receptor beta chains from one sample, sequenced in a study of blood T cell repertoires in COVID-19. Here immunoSEQ multiplex PCR was the method, and the copy in TCRdb shows in-frame clones only, minus some. The table lists 150,000 to 200,000 clones, 81% of them singletons. The sample consisted of PBMCs or T cells enriched from blood (not recorded which). The receptor set was obtained from a middle-aged woman with acute COVID-19.

V usage is TRBV12-5 and J usage is TRBJ1-1, with D tentatively TRBD1 (5 bases). The CDR3 contains 16 residues. The germline V gene has CDR1 LGHNT and CDR2 FRNRAP. The V and J ends lost 0 bases and 6 bases respectively, with 17 bases between them. Here the CDR3 DNA reads TGTGCTAGTGGTTTGGTACAGGACCGGGGGTACGCTGAAGCTTTCTTT. Residues: CASGLVQDRGYAEAFF.

The rearrangement joins TRBV3-1 (or the pseudogene TRBV3-2) to TRBJ2-2, with D possibly TRBD2 on 6 matching bases. CDR1 and CDR2 from the germline V gene are LGHDT and YNNKEL (reference sequence). Trimming removed 4 bases from V and 7 bases from J, with 13 bases in between. The CDR3 is 14 amino acids. The CDR3 DNA reads TGTGCCAGCAGCCTATTAGCGGTAGACGGGGAGCTGTTTTTT. This sequence encodes CASSLLAVDGELFF.

This clone was observed once. The J gene is TRBJ1-1, the V gene TRBV20-1; D unresolved. The V gene lost 7 bases and the J gene lost 0 bases, with 6 bases spanning the gap. The CDR3 is 11 amino acids. Germline lookup yields CDR1 DFQATT and CDR2 SNEGSKA (reference sequence). The CDR3 region is CSVRVNTEAFF. The CDR3 DNA follows: TGCAGTGTCCGAGTGAACACTGAAGCTTTCTTT.

This CDR3 is CASGTSASSSTGELFF. The CDR3 region has the DNA TGTGCCAGCGGGACTAGCGCCAGTAGCAGTACCGGGGAGCTGTTTTTT. The J gene is TRBJ2-2, the V gene TRBV2; 10 nucleotides match TRBD2. J lost 5 bases, V lost 8 bases, and 11 bases had no gene match. CDR1 and CDR2 (germline): SNHLY, FYNNEI. The length of the CDR3 is 16 residues.

This chain links TRBV7-6 with TRBJ2-1; 13 bases agree with TRBD2. The CDR3 has 17 residues. V lost 4 bases and J lost 4; bases outside the gene matches: 7. Germline CDR1 SGHVS, CDR2 FNYEAQ. CDR3 sequence reads: CASSSRGLAGSYNEQFF. The CDR3, as DNA: TGTGCCAGCAGCTCTAGGGGACTAGCGGGGTCTTACAATGAGCAGTTCTTC.

This rearrangement joins TRBV7-2 to TRBJ2-5; D is possibly TRBD1 (6 bases). There are 13 residues in the CDR3. V was clipped by 3 bases and J by 5 bases, with 10 bases between them. Germline values: CDR1 SGHTA, CDR2 FQGNSA. The CDR3 DNA reads as TGTGCCAGCAGCTTGGGACAAGCGGAGACCCAGTACTTC. Translated, it gives CASSLGQAETQYF.

The gene calls are TRBV19 and TRBJ2-3, with a weak D call TRBD1 (6 bases). Looked up from germline, CDR1 is LNHDA and CDR2 is SQIVND (reference sequence). The length of the CDR3 is 15 residues. The V and J ends lost 3 bases and 1 base respectively, with 11 bases between them. The CDR3 DNA is TGTGCCAGTAGTATTAGGGGGAGCCGCACAGATACGCAGTATTTT. Its protein is CASSIRGSRTDTQYF.

The V gene is TRBV7-2, the J gene TRBJ2-5; 12 positions match TRBD2. J gave up 4 bases and V 4 bases, and 4 bases lay outside the gene matches. CDR3 length equals 15 residues. Looked up from germline, CDR1 is SGHTA and CDR2 is FQGNSA. The CDR3 here is CASSYRTSGTETQYF. The CDR3 DNA follows: TGTGCCAGCAGCTACAGGACTAGCGGGACAGAGACCCAGTACTTC.

The count of this clone is one. The genes are TRBV18 and TRBJ1-3, with no clear D. Trimming removed 1 base at V and 0 bases at J, with 7 bases between. The length of the CDR3 is 15 residues. Germline loops: CDR1 KGHSH, CDR2 LQKENI. The CDR3 reads CASSPQEVSGNTIYF. Here the CDR3 DNA reads TGTGCCAGCTCACCACAGGAGGTCTCTGGAAACACCATATATTTT.

As DNA, the CDR3 is TGTGCCAGCTCACCGTCAAGCCGAACAGACAATCAGCCCCAGCATTTT. Translated, it gives CASSPSSRTDNQPQHF. J is TRBJ1-5 and V is TRBV18, with unresolved D. V gave up 3 bases and J gave up 3 bases, with 15 bases separating them. In germline, CDR1 is KGHSH, CDR2 LQKENI. The CDR3 is made up of 16 amino acids.

This chain joins TRBV18 and TRBJ1-2, with D possibly TRBD1 on 6 matching bases. The CDR3 loop spans 13 amino acids. The germline V gene has CDR1 KGHSH and CDR2 LQKENI. Trimming stripped 3 bases from V and 7 bases from J, with 12 bases between. The CDR3 DNA sequence: TGTGCCAGCTCACCGAACAGGGAACGTGGCTACACCTTC. It codes for CASSPNRERGYTF.

This clone was seen more than once but under ten times. The CDR3 region is CASSSRAGWGSSGNTIYF. In nucleotides, the CDR3 is TGTGCCAGCAGCTCTCGGGCGGGTTGGGGAAGTTCTGGAAACACCATATATTTT. This chain uses TRBV5-4 with TRBJ1-3; the D is unclear. CDR3 length: 18 amino acids. The V and J ends lost 3 bases and 1 base respectively, with 20 bases between them. CDR1 and CDR2 from the germline V gene are SGHNT and YYREEE (reference sequence).

The CDR3 DNA is TGTGCCACCAGCATAGACGGCGGGAGATCGGATGAGCAGTTCTTC. It codes for CATSIDGGRSDEQFF. V usage is TRBV15 and J usage is TRBJ2-1, with 7 bases lining up with TRBD2. Germline V gene lookup returns CDR1 LNHNV and CDR2 YYDKDF (reference sequence). The CDR3 has 15 amino acids. J lost 8 bases, V lost 4 bases, and 11 bases had no gene match.

This clone was observed a single time. This chain uses TRBV6-5 with TRBJ1-5; 8 bases align to TRBD1. CDR1 and CDR2 (germline): MNHEY, SVGAGI. This CDR3 contains 13 residues. The trim removed 6 bases at V and 5 bases at J, leaving 3 bases unmatched. CDR3 amino acids: CASSLTGDQPQHF. The CDR3 nucleotides read TGTGCCAGCAGCCTGACAGGGGATCAGCCCCAGCATTTT.

The V gene is TRBV21-1, the J gene TRBJ2-7; the table gives TRBD1 as D, unverified against the DNA. TRBV21-1 is annotated as a pseudogene. The CDR3 is 18 amino acids. The CDR3 sequence is CASSKDRILFGEDYEQYF. The CDR3 coding sequence is TGTGCCAGCAGCAAGGACAGGATTTTGTTCGGCGAGGACTACGAGCAGTACTTC.

The V call is TRBV30, the J call TRBJ2-3; no clear D. The V and J ends lost 4 bases and 6 bases respectively, with 8 bases between them. Germline CDR1 is GTSNPN and CDR2 is SVGIG (reference sequence). The CDR3 is 11 residues long. CDR3 loop: CAWIQVDTQYF. The CDR3 DNA sequence: TGTGCCTGGATTCAGGTGGATACGCAGTATTTT.

This clone was counted once. V and J are TRBV28 and TRBJ2-5; 10 nucleotides agree with TRBD1. CDR3 size: 16 residues. Unmatched junction bases numbered 12, after V lost 6 bases and J lost 5 bases. CDR1 is MDHEN and CDR2 is SYDVKM in the germline V gene. CDR3 nucleotides: TGTGCCAGCAGCCCTCCGGCCGGGACAGGGGATGAGACCCAGTACTTC. Protein product: CASSPPAGTGDETQYF. The whole variable domain, filled in from reference TRBV28 and TRBJ2-5, reads DVKVTQSSRYLVKRTGEKVFLECVQDMDHENMFWYRQDPGLGLRLIYFSYDVKMKEKGDIPEGYSVSREKKERFSLILESASTNQTSMYLCASSPPAGTGDETQYFGPGTRLLVL.

V is TRBV7-2 and J is TRBJ2-1; no reliable D call. The germline V gene has CDR1 SGHTA and CDR2 FQGNSA. CDR3 length: 15 amino acids. The V and J ends lost 4 bases and 6 bases respectively, with 16 bases between them. The CDR3 coding sequence is TGTGCCAGCAGCTCGCTAGTAAAATATGGCAATGAGCAGTTCTTC. It yields the protein CASSSLVKYGNEQFF.

This chain joins TRBV7-8 and TRBJ2-1; 9 bases align to TRBD2. V lost 4 bases to trimming and J lost 7 bases; unmatched junction nucleotides: 8. Germline lookup yields CDR1 SGHVS and CDR2 FQNEAQ. The CDR3 extends over 15 amino acids. This chain's CDR3 is CASSSTAGGRNEQFF. The CDR3 DNA is TGTGCCAGCAGCTCCACAGCGGGAGGAAGGAATGAGCAGTTCTTC. Filled out from reference TRBV7-8 and TRBJ2-1, the complete variable domain reads GAGVSQSPRYKVAKRGQDVALRCDPISGHVSLFWYQQALGQGPEFLTYFQNEAQLDKSGLPSDRFFAERPEGSVSTLKIQRTQQEDSAVYLCASSSTAGGRNEQFFGPGTRLTVL.

The chain combines TRBV18 with TRBJ1-2, with D unresolved. This CDR3 contains 13 residues. Germline V gene sequence: CDR1 KGHSH, CDR2 LQKENI. The ends were cut back, 3 bases at V and 8 bases at J, with 13 bases in the middle. CDR3 amino acids: CASSPPGGLGYTF. The CDR3 DNA reads as TGTGCCAGCTCACCGCCCGGAGGGCTAGGCTACACCTTC.

V and J are TRBV5-1 and TRBJ1-2; D may be TRBD1 (6 bases). Germline values: CDR1 SGHRS, CDR2 YFSETQ. V was shortened by 4 bases and J by 8 bases, with 30 bases between the two germline ends. CDR3 length: 18 residues. CDR3 DNA: TGCGCCAGCAGCGGGGGTCTATCAGGACAGCAGGTACCGCGGGGCTACACCTTC. Protein sequence: CASSGGLSGQQVPRGYTF.

The rearrangement links TRBV7-9 to TRBJ2-7, with TRBD1 matching 7 bases. With V trimmed by 1 base and J by 7 bases, 4 bases remained unmatched. Germline assignment: CDR1 SEHNR and CDR2 FQNEAQ (reference sequence). The CDR3 spans 13 residues. This chain's CDR3 is CASSLGTGQEQYV. CDR3 sequence (DNA): TGTGCCAGCAGCTTAGGAACGGGACAGGAGCAGTACGTC.

The chain uses TRBV5-1 and TRBJ2-1, with D unresolved. This CDR3 region has 12 residues. Trimming left V 1 base short and J 7 bases short, with 6 bases between. Germline CDR1 and CDR2: SGHRS and YFSETQ. The CDR3 coding sequence is TGCGCCAGCAGCTTGTTAGCTAATGAGCAGTTCTTC. Encoded protein: CASSLLANEQFF.

The chain combines TRBV9 with TRBJ2-1; 7 nucleotides align to TRBD1. The length of the CDR3 is 15 residues. Germline V CDR1 and CDR2: SGDLS, YYNGEE. V lost 0 bases, J lost 10 bases, and 10 bases stayed unmatched. The CDR3 sequence is CASSVARNRGSEQFF. The CDR3 region has the DNA TGTGCCAGCAGCGTAGCCCGAAACAGGGGCTCCGAGCAGTTCTTC.

This clone was picked up one time. The gene calls are TRBV18 and TRBJ2-7, with 14 bases aligning to TRBD2. Unmatched junction bases numbered 3, after V lost 3 bases and J lost 5 bases. The CDR3 length is 15 residues. Germline V gene lookup returns CDR1 KGHSH and CDR2 LQKENI. The CDR3 DNA reads TGTGCCAGCTCACCGGGACTAGCGGGAGAAAACGAGCAGTACTTC. Protein sequence: CASSPGLAGENEQYF.

This chain links TRBV18 with TRBJ1-2; D gene uncertain. V was trimmed by 4 bases and J by 2 bases, leaving 14 bases between them. The CDR3 length is 15 residues. Germline V gives CDR1 KGHSH, CDR2 LQKENI. As DNA, the CDR3 is TGTGCCAGCTCACGAGCGACTTCCCAGAACTATGGCTACACCTTC. It yields the protein CASSRATSQNYGYTF. Full variable domain (outside the CDR3, taken from reference TRBV18 and TRBJ1-2): NAGVMQNPRHLVRRRGQEARLRCSPMKGHSHVYWYRQLPEEGLKFMVYLQKENIIDESGMPKERFSAEFPKEGPSILRIQQVVRGDSAAYFCASSRATSQNYGYTFGSGTRLTVV.

The count of this clone is one. The chain combines TRBV21-1 with TRBJ1-1. TRBV21-1 counts as a pseudogene. CDR3 length: 18 residues. The CDR3 region is CASSTKGGDDPMNTEAFF. The CDR3 DNA sequence: TGTGCCAGCAGTACTAAAGGAGGAGACGATCCTATGAACACTGAAGCTTTCTTT.